The 27 T cell receptor beta chains below were found in one sample sequenced in a study of shared clonotypes between healthy human individuals. Using immunoSEQ multiplex PCR, the repertoire was profiled, and TCRdb retains in-frame clones only, with some absent. Here the sample spans about 2.4 million clones, approximately 90% being singletons. The specimen was naive CD4+ T cells sorted from blood. This sample's subset: CD45RA+ positively selected. These receptors all come from a man between 18 and 29 years old in good health.

The chain combines TRBV7-2 with TRBJ2-6; D perhaps matches TRBD1 (5 bases). V gave up 5 bases and J gave up 0 bases, with 20 bases separating them. Germline V gene data show CDR1 as SGHTA and CDR2 as FQGNSA. The CDR3 covers 19 residues. The CDR3 nucleotides are TGTGCCAGCAGCCCCTTCTCGGCGCCAGGGCTCTCTGGGGCCAACGTCCTGACTTTC. Protein product: CASSPFSAPGLSGANVLTF. The variable domain in full, completed from reference TRBV7-2 and TRBJ2-6, reads GAGVSQSPSNKVTEKGKDVELRCDPISGHTALYWYRQSLGQGLEFLIYFQGNSAPDKSGLPSDRFSAERTGGSVSTLTIQRTQQEDSAVYLCASSPFSAPGLSGANVLTFGAGSRLTVL.

The genes are TRBV18 and TRBJ2-7, with 8 bases lining up with TRBD2. Unmatched junction bases numbered 16, after V lost 3 bases and J lost 0 bases. Looked up from germline, CDR1 is KGHSH and CDR2 is LQKENI. The CDR3 spans 19 residues. In DNA form, the CDR3 reads TGTGCCAGCTCACCGGTCCCGGGATCTAGCGGGCCAAGCTCCTACGAGCAGTACTTC. Translation gives CASSPVPGSSGPSSYEQYF.

The chain employs TRBV19 and TRBJ2-7; tentatively, D is TRBD1 (5 bases). Germline V gene sequence: CDR1 LNHDA, CDR2 SQIVND (reference sequence). This CDR3 has 14 amino acids. Trimming took off 3 bases at V and 2 bases at J, with 11 bases between the two ends. For the CDR3, the DNA is TGTGCCAGTAGTATCCCAAGCAGGGCCTACGAGCAGTACTTC. It specifies CASSIPSRAYEQYF.

The chain couples TRBV5-6 to TRBJ2-3; TRBD2 agrees at 12 bases. CDR1 and CDR2 from the germline V gene are SGHDT and YYEEEE. V was clipped by 4 bases and J by 4 bases; unmatched bases: 4. This CDR3 comprises 15 residues. The CDR3 region is CASSDGLAGSDTQYF. The CDR3 nucleotides are TGTGCCAGCAGCGACGGACTAGCGGGGTCAGATACGCAGTATTTT.

This chain connects TRBV21-1 to TRBJ1-5; TRBD1 is taken as the D call from the table, unchecked against the DNA. TRBV21-1 is marked as a pseudogene. This CDR3 comprises 18 residues. CDR3 sequence: CASSKASEGAVSNQPQHF. The CDR3 DNA reads as TGTGCCAGCAGCAAGGCGAGCGAGGGGGCGGTTAGCAATCAGCCCCAGCATTTT.

In its sample, this clone was seen a few times. The gene calls are TRBV6-6 and TRBJ2-1, with 8 nucleotides matching TRBD1. Looked up from germline, CDR1 is MNHNY and CDR2 is SVGAGI (reference sequence). The trim removed 6 bases at V and 13 bases at J, leaving 14 bases unmatched. The length of the CDR3 is 14 residues. CDR3 region: CASREGQALSGQFF. The CDR3 DNA follows: TGTGCCAGCAGAGAGGGACAGGCCCTATCGGGCCAGTTCTTC.

This clone was counted once. This chain links TRBV18 with TRBJ1-1, with D maybe TRBD1 (5 bases). The CDR3 spans 15 residues. Trimming left V 2 bases short and J 2 bases short, with 12 bases between. Germline CDR1 is KGHSH and CDR2 is LQKENI. The CDR3 bases are TGTGCCAGCTCACCATCCGGGACGGCAAACACTGAAGCTTTCTTT. Translating gives CASSPSGTANTEAFF.

A word on this clone: Other DNA sequences in the same sample also yield this CDR3. This chain uses TRBV5-1 with TRBJ1-1; 10 bases line up with TRBD1. The V gene end was trimmed by 4 bases and the J gene end by 3 bases; junction bases not matched to a gene: 6. Germline CDR1 and CDR2: SGHRS and YFSETQ. The CDR3 has 15 residues. The CDR3 DNA reads as TGCGCCAGCAGCCCTCGACAGGGGGCCGACACTGAAGCTTTCTTT. Its translation: CASSPRQGADTEAFF. Filled out from reference TRBV5-1 and TRBJ1-1, the complete variable domain reads KAGVTQTPRYLIKTRGQQVTLSCSPISGHRSVSWYQQTPGQGLQFLFEYFSETQRNKGNFPGRFSGRQFSNSRSEMNVSTLELGDSALYLCASSPRQGADTEAFFGQGTRLTVV.

CDR3 nucleotides: TGTGCCAGCAGCTTGGATCAACACCAAGAGACCCAGTACTTC. This codes for CASSLDQHQETQYF. The genes are TRBV5-4 and TRBJ2-5; no reliable D call. V was cut by 0 bases and J by 0 bases, with 6 bases left in between. Per germline, CDR1 SGHNT and CDR2 YYREEE (reference sequence). This CDR3 is 14 amino acids long. Full variable domain (rest looked up from reference TRBV5-4 and TRBJ2-5): ETGVTQSPTHLIKTRGQQVTLRCSSQSGHNTVSWYQQALGQGPQFIFQYYREEENGRGNFPPRFSGLQFPNYSSELNVNALELDDSALYLCASSLDQHQETQYFGPGTRLLVL.

The J gene is TRBJ2-1, the V gene TRBV7-9; maybe TRBD1 (5 bases). V dropped 4 bases and J dropped 15 bases, with 19 bases sitting between them. The V gene's germline CDR1 is SEHNR and CDR2 FQNEAQ (reference sequence). The CDR3 spans 13 residues. CDR3 sequence (DNA): TGTGCCAGCAGCTCAGTAATAGGGGATTACTCGTTCTTC. Translating it yields CASSSVIGDYSFF.

This rearrangement joins TRBV9 to TRBJ1-1; D remains unclear. The CDR3 has 15 residues. With 4 bases removed from V and 1 base from J, the gap between germline ends came to 14 bases. The germline gives CDR1 SGDLS, CDR2 YYNGEE. CDR3 residues: CASSPYHNSNTEAFF. The CDR3 DNA follows: TGTGCCAGCAGCCCCTACCACAATTCGAACACTGAAGCTTTCTTT.

This clone was found once. This chain links TRBV5-1 with TRBJ2-3; possible D gene TRBD2, 6 bases. The CDR3 spans 16 residues. Germline V CDR1 and CDR2: SGHRS, YFSETQ. Trimming shortened V by 4 bases and J by 1 base, and 16 bases separated the two germline ends. As DNA, the CDR3 is TGCGCCAGCAGCCCGGAGTTTTCTAGCGGCACAGATACGCAGTATTTT. Residues: CASSPEFSSGTDTQYF.

The rearrangement joins TRBV5-6 to TRBJ1-4, with D hard to call. There are 15 residues in the CDR3. Germline assignment: CDR1 SGHDT and CDR2 YYEEEE. Trimming removed 5 bases from V and 7 bases from J, with 18 bases in between. The CDR3 coding sequence is TGTGCCAGCAGGCTTTTCCGAGGGAACACTGAAAAACTGTTTTTT. It specifies CASRLFRGNTEKLFF.

J is TRBJ1-2 and V is TRBV19, with D unclear. The germline V gene encodes CDR1 LNHDA and CDR2 SQIVND (reference sequence). Trimming removed 3 bases at V and 5 bases at J, with 16 bases between. CDR3 length equals 15 residues. In DNA form, the CDR3 reads TGTGCCAGTAGTATTTTCCAGGCTAAATTTTATGGCTACACCTTC. Translating it yields CASSIFQAKFYGYTF. The whole variable domain, filled in from reference TRBV19 and TRBJ1-2, reads DGGITQSPKYLFRKEGQNVTLSCEQNLNHDAMYWYRQDPGQGLRLIYYSQIVNDFQKGDIAEGYSVSREKKESFPLTVTSAQKNPTAFYLCASSIFQAKFYGYTFGSGTRLTVV.

The chain employs TRBV19 and TRBJ1-5; D unclear. Germline CDR1 is LNHDA and CDR2 is SQIVND (reference sequence). V lost 2 bases and J lost 1, with 9 bases in between. CDR3 length: 15 amino acids. In DNA, the CDR3 is TGTGCCAGTAGTATAACACAGAAGAGCAATCAGCCCCAGCATTTT. Translating it yields CASSITQKSNQPQHF.

This clone was detected only once. The chain employs TRBV15 and TRBJ2-6; D is unclear. Germline lookup yields CDR1 LNHNV and CDR2 YYDKDF (reference sequence). Trimming shortened V by 3 bases and J by 0 bases, and 15 bases separated the two germline ends. The CDR3 runs to 18 residues. The CDR3 region is CATSRSLQQTSGANVLTF. The DNA of the CDR3 is TGTGCCACCAGCAGGTCACTTCAACAAACCTCTGGGGCCAACGTCCTGACTTTC.

Note on this clone: The same CDR3 also results from other DNA sequences found in this sample. This chain joins TRBV10-3 and TRBJ1-3; no reliable D call. The ends were cut back, 3 bases at V and 0 bases at J, with 9 bases in the middle. This CDR3 is built from 15 residues. CDR1 and CDR2 (germline): ENHRY, SYGVKD. CDR3 bases: TGTGCCATCAGTGATCGGGTTAGCTCTGGAAACACCATATATTTT. Protein product: CAISDRVSSGNTIYF.

For the CDR3, the DNA is TGTGCCAGCAGACCCGGGGGGGGCTACGAGCAGTACTTC. Translated, it gives CASRPGGGYEQYF. V is TRBV6-5 and J is TRBJ2-7, with 8 bases aligning to TRBD2. The CDR3 loop spans 13 amino acids. V gave up 6 bases and J gave up 3 bases; unmatched junction bases: 4. Germline CDR1 reads MNHEY; CDR2 reads SVGAGI.

This chain joins TRBV18 and TRBJ2-2; D is undetermined. Germline CDR1 and CDR2: KGHSH and LQKENI. CDR3 size: 15 residues. With 2 bases removed from V and 0 bases from J, the gap between germline ends came to 7 bases. The DNA of the CDR3 is TGTGCCAGCTCACCATACACGCCGAACACCGGGGAGCTGTTTTTT. Translated, it gives CASSPYTPNTGELFF.

The rearrangement joins TRBV9 to TRBJ2-6; weak D call: TRBD2 (5 bases). The V end lost 4 bases, the J end lost 0 bases, and 14 bases lay between the germline ends. This CDR3 region has 17 residues. CDR1 and CDR2 from the germline V gene are SGDLS and YYNGEE. This CDR3 reads CASSRADGSSGANVLTF. The CDR3 DNA sequence: TGTGCCAGCAGCCGAGCGGACGGTTCCTCTGGGGCCAACGTCCTGACTTTC.

This clone was counted between two and nine times. Other DNA variants within this sample encode the same CDR3. The chain combines TRBV18 with TRBJ1-1; 7 bases match TRBD1. CDR1 is KGHSH, CDR2 LQKENI, per germline. The J segment lost 1 base and the V segment lost 6 bases, leaving 2 bases of the junction unmatched. The CDR3 has 13 residues. CDR3: CASSRTGNTEAFF. As DNA, the CDR3 is TGTGCCAGCTCTCGGACAGGGAACACTGAAGCTTTCTTT. The full variable domain, completed using reference TRBV18 and TRBJ1-1, is NAGVMQNPRHLVRRRGQEARLRCSPMKGHSHVYWYRQLPEEGLKFMVYLQKENIIDESGMPKERFSAEFPKEGPSILRIQQVVRGDSAAYFCASSRTGNTEAFFGQGTRLTVV.

V is TRBV23-1 and J is TRBJ2-7; 7 bases line up with TRBD1. TRBV23-1 is placed among ORFs of uncertain function. The CDR3 runs 15 residues. J gave up 3 bases and V 3 bases, and 8 bases lay outside the gene matches. The CDR3 loop reads CASSHSRDRNYEQYF. The CDR3 nucleotides read TGCGCCAGCAGTCATAGCCGGGACAGAAACTACGAGCAGTACTTC.

The genes are TRBV6-5 and TRBJ2-1; 7 nucleotides line up with TRBD1. In germline, CDR1 is MNHEY, CDR2 SVGAGI. This CDR3 has 14 residues. With 3 bases clipped from V and 5 bases from J, the junction kept 4 bases outside the gene matches. The CDR3 nucleotides read TGTGCCAGCAGTTATTACACAGGGGACAATGAGCAGTTCTTC. It codes for CASSYYTGDNEQFF.

The CDR3 is CASKGPEGRNGYTF. The CDR3 DNA reads as TGTGCCAGCAAAGGCCCCGAAGGGAGAAATGGCTACACCTTC. The rearrangement joins TRBV2 to TRBJ1-2; no clear D. With 7 bases removed from V and 6 bases from J, the gap between germline ends came to 18 bases. Per the germline V gene, CDR1 is SNHLY and CDR2 is FYNNEI. The CDR3 runs to 14 residues. Combining the CDR3 with reference TRBV2 and TRBJ1-2 gives the whole variable domain EPEVTQTPSHQVTQMGQEVILRCVPISNHLYFYWYRQILGQKVEFLVSFYNNEISEKSEIFDDQFSVERPDGSNFTLKIRSTKLEDSAMYFCASKGPEGRNGYTFGSGTRLTVV.

The rearrangement uses TRBV6-5 and TRBJ2-7, with 11 bases aligning to TRBD2. Germline V gene sequence: CDR1 MNHEY, CDR2 SVGAGI. V lost 5 bases and J lost 0; bases outside the gene matches: 3. The CDR3 has 15 residues. The CDR3 is CASSLLAGASYEQYF. The CDR3, as DNA: TGTGCCAGCAGTCTACTAGCGGGAGCCTCCTACGAGCAGTACTTC.

The V call is TRBV5-4, the J call TRBJ2-1, with 10 bases aligning to TRBD2. The CDR3 spans 15 residues. V lost 2 bases and J lost 4; bases outside the gene matches: 3. CDR1 is SGHNT and CDR2 is YYREEE in the germline V gene (reference sequence). The CDR3 reads CASSFTSGEYNEQFF. CDR3 DNA sequence: TGTGCCAGCAGCTTCACTAGCGGGGAGTACAATGAGCAGTTCTTC.

The chain has TRBV6-6 and TRBJ2-5; D gene unclear. Trimming removed 5 bases at V and 7 bases at J, with 14 bases between. Per germline, CDR1 MNHNY and CDR2 SVGAGI (reference sequence). This CDR3 spans 13 amino acids. CDR3 amino acids: CASSPSSPPTQYF. Here the CDR3 DNA reads TGTGCCAGCAGTCCTTCGTCACCGCCGACCCAGTACTTC.